A single sample is the source of the 5 T cell receptor beta chains below, sequenced in a study of neurological immune-mediated disorders. Time point defined: longitudinal time-point 2. TCRdb redid the calling of the 5' RACE reads with MiXCR, one entry per CDR3 protein. In the table there are approximately 82,000 distinct CDR3 sequences, less than 15% of which are singletons. Sequenced sample: PBMCs. These receptors all come from a female donor with HTLV-1-associated myelopathy (HAM/TSP).

This clonotype was observed a handful of times. The rearrangement uses TRBV5-1 and TRBJ2-2; 9 bases map to TRBD1. J gave up 0 bases and V 5 bases, and 5 bases lay outside the gene matches. The CDR3 covers 16 residues. The germline V gene has CDR1 SGHRS and CDR2 YFSETQ. The CDR3 loop reads CASSRWTGANTGELFF. The CDR3 DNA sequence: TGCGCCAGCAGTAGGTGGACAGGGGCGAACACCGGGGAGCTGTTTTTT.

This clonotype was detected ten times or more. CDR3 protein: CASSLSRVYSGANVLTF. The CDR3 DNA sequence: TGTGCCAGCAGCTTATCCCGGGTCTACTCTGGGGCCAACGTCCTGACTTTC. The V call is TRBV7-9, the J call TRBJ2-6, with D unresolved. This CDR3 contains 17 residues. Germline V lookup: CDR1 SEHNR, CDR2 FQNEAQ (reference sequence). The ends were cut back, 2 bases at V and 0 bases at J, with 11 bases in the middle.

Remarks on this clonotype: The junction differs from germline at one of its ends, possibly a read error. This sequence joins TRBV19 and TRBJ2-6; D might be TRBD1 or TRBD2, each matching 6 bases. CDR1 LNHDA and CDR2 SQIVND come from the germline V gene (reference sequence). This CDR3 has 16 residues. The CDR3: CASSSSGASGSNVLTF. The DNA for the CDR3 is TGTGCCAGTAGTTCCTCGGGGGCGAGTGGGTCCAACGTCCTGACTTTC.

This clonotype came up many times. This chain uses TRBV7-2 with TRBJ2-3, with no clear D. Trimming took 1 base from V and 8 from J, leaving 7 bases between them. Per the germline V gene, CDR1 is SGHTA and CDR2 is FQGNSA. The CDR3 totals 12 residues. The DNA of the CDR3 is TGTGCCAGCAGCTTAGTATTGGGTACGCAGTATTTT. It is translated as CASSLVLGTQYF.

In this sample, this clonotype turned up many times. This chain links TRBV5-1 with TRBJ2-3; D is uncertain. Germline V lookup: CDR1 SGHRS, CDR2 YFSETQ. V was trimmed by 3 bases and J by 2 bases, leaving 7 bases between them. This CDR3 region has 13 residues. As DNA, the CDR3 is TGCGCCAGCAGCTGGGGAAACACAGATACGCAGTATTTT. It yields the protein CASSWGNTDTQYF.